Described below is a single TCR beta chain sequence and its context. The source of the sample is a study of blood T cell repertoires in COVID-19. Authors' processing steps: Scientists estimated how many nucleated cells there were by amplifying reference gene primers. The repertoire was sequenced with immunoSEQ multiplex PCR; TCRdb's copy has only in-frame clones and lacks some. V, J and clone size reflect that table, while D and trimming were determined from the DNA. The sample yields 130,000 to 150,000 clones, over 65% seen once. The J segment lost 2 bases and the V segment lost 0 bases, leaving 3 bases of the junction unmatched. This CDR3 spans 15 amino acids. CDR1 is MGHRA, CDR2 YSYEKL, per germline.

V is TRBV4-1 and J is TRBJ1-2; 7 nucleotides match TRBD1. The TCR originated in a human donor in a cohort sampled during active COVID-19. Sequencing input: peripheral blood. CDR3 region: CASSQDDRANYGYTF. The CDR3, as DNA: TGCGCCAGCAGCCAAGATGACAGGGCCAACTATGGCTACACCTTC.